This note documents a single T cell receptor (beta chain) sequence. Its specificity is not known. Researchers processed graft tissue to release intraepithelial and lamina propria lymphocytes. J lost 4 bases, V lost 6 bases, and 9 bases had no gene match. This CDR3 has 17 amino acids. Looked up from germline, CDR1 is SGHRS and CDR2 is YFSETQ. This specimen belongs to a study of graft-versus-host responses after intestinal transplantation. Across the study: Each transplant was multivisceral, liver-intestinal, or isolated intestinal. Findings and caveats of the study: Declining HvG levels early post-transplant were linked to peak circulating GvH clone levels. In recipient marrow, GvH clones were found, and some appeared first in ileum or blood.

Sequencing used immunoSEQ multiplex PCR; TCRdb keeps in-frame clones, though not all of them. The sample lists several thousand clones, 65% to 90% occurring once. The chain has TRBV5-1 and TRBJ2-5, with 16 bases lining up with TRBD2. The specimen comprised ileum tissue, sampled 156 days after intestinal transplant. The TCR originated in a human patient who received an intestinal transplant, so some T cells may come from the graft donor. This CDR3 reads CASIPGLAGGFAETQYF. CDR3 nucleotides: TGCGCCAGCATCCCGGGACTAGCGGGAGGGTTTGCAGAGACCCAGTACTTC.